These 10 T cell receptor beta chains share one sample of origin, sequenced in a study of blood T cell repertoires in COVID-19. Clones were sequenced by immunoSEQ multiplex PCR, and TCRdb holds only the in-frame ones, with some missing. The sample lists about 500,000 clones; about 91% were seen once. The material sequenced was peripheral blood. All receptors come from a young man with COVID-19, enrolled during active disease.

V and J are TRBV18 and TRBJ2-7; 11 bases align to TRBD1. Germline CDR1 and CDR2: KGHSH and LQKENI. Germline trimming cut 3 bases from V and 5 bases from J; bases unmatched to any gene: 9. CDR3 length equals 16 residues. The CDR3 DNA reads as TGTGCCAGCTCACCTGGACAGGGGGCTTGTTTTGACGAGCAGTACTTC. This encodes CASSPGQGACFDEQYF.

The V and J genes are TRBV4-1 and TRBJ2-1, with TRBD2 matching over 9 bases. The CDR3 runs to 15 residues. J lost 15 bases, V lost 0 bases, and 12 bases had no gene match. From germline, CDR1 is MGHRA and CDR2 YSYEKL. CDR3: CASSQDGVLAGDLFF. The CDR3 DNA follows: TGCGCCAGCAGCCAAGACGGTGTGTTAGCGGGAGATCTGTTCTTC.

This clone appeared a single time. The genes are TRBV2 and TRBJ1-1, with D perhaps matching TRBD1 (5 bases). The V and J ends lost 8 bases and 6 bases respectively, with 16 bases between them. Per germline, CDR1 SNHLY and CDR2 FYNNEI. This CDR3 region has 13 residues. The CDR3 DNA follows: TGTGCCAGCCCCGGGGGGGTGCGCTCTGAAGCTTTCTTT. Amino acid sequence: CASPGGVRSEAFF.

The chain joins TRBV27 to TRBJ1-2; 8 bases map to TRBD1. V gave up 2 bases and J gave up 6 bases; unmatched junction bases: 2. The CDR3 is 13 amino acids. Germline V gives CDR1 MNHEY, CDR2 SMNVEV (reference sequence). The DNA of the CDR3 is TGTGCCAGCAGTTTAGGCAGGGGGCATGGCTACACCTTC. Amino acids: CASSLGRGHGYTF.

This clone is labeled as medium-sized. The genes are TRBV7-8 and TRBJ2-1, with 7 bases aligning to TRBD2. The CDR3 runs to 15 residues. The germline V gene has CDR1 SGHVS and CDR2 FQNEAQ. The V and J ends lost 6 bases and 1 base, in that order; junction bases with no gene match: 6. CDR3 protein: CASRSRGVSYNEQFF. The DNA for the CDR3 is TGTGCCAGCAGGTCTCGGGGGGTTTCCTACAATGAGCAGTTCTTC.

This chain joins TRBV18 and TRBJ1-2; 11 bases map to TRBD1. The V gene end was trimmed by 3 bases and the J gene end by 2 bases; junction bases not matched to a gene: 2. The CDR3 has 15 residues. CDR1 is KGHSH, CDR2 LQKENI, per germline. CDR3 sequence (DNA): TGTGCCAGCTCACCCGGGACAGGGGGGAACTATGGCTACACCTTC. Residues: CASSPGTGGNYGYTF. The full variable domain, with the rest looked up from reference TRBV18 and TRBJ1-2, is NAGVMQNPRHLVRRRGQEARLRCSPMKGHSHVYWYRQLPEEGLKFMVYLQKENIIDESGMPKERFSAEFPKEGPSILRIQQVVRGDSAAYFCASSPGTGGNYGYTFGSGTRLTVV.

The J gene is TRBJ2-5, the V gene TRBV7-9, with TRBD2 identical over 7 bases. The CDR3 totals 15 residues. J was trimmed by 2 bases and V by 4 bases; bases with no gene match: 7. Germline V gene data show CDR1 as SEHNR and CDR2 as FQNEAQ (reference sequence). Here the CDR3 reads CASSSGLGLQETQYF. In DNA, the CDR3 is TGTGCCAGCAGCTCTGGACTAGGCCTGCAAGAGACCCAGTACTTC. The whole variable domain, filled in from reference TRBV7-9 and TRBJ2-5, reads DTGVSQNPRHKITKRGQNVTFRCDPISEHNRLYWYRQTLGQGPEFLTYFQNEAQLEKSRLLSDRFSAERPKGSFSTLEIQRTEQGDSAMYLCASSSGLGLQETQYFGPGTRLLVL.

A word on this clone: This specimen includes other DNA sequences encoding the same CDR3. The chain recombines TRBV2 with TRBJ2-3, with 10 bases lining up with TRBD2. With 6 bases clipped from V and 2 bases from J, the junction kept 2 bases outside the gene matches. Per the germline V gene, CDR1 is SNHLY and CDR2 is FYNNEI. The CDR3 covers 14 residues. CDR3 sequence: CASRLAGVTDTQYF. In DNA form, the CDR3 reads TGTGCCAGCAGGCTAGCGGGGGTCACAGATACGCAGTATTTT.

This clone came up once. The chain combines TRBV21-1 with TRBJ2-6; the table's D call, TRBD1, has no DNA check behind it. TRBV21-1 represents a pseudogene. The CDR3 is made up of 15 amino acids. The CDR3 DNA is TGTGCCAGCGCGGCAGGGGGACGTGGGGCCAACGTCCTGACTTTC. As protein: CASAAGGRGANVLTF.

The chain carries TRBV7-9 and TRBJ1-1; the match to TRBD1 covers 10 bases. Germline CDR1 and CDR2: SEHNR and FQNEAQ (reference sequence). CDR3 length: 15 residues. V shed 3 bases and J 3 bases; nucleotides not matched to a gene: 4. CDR3 DNA: TGTGCCAGCAGCTTTGGGACAGGGGTTTACACTGAAGCTTTCTTT. Its protein is CASSFGTGVYTEAFF. Together with reference TRBV7-9 and TRBJ1-1, the CDR3 gives the full variable domain: DTGVSQNPRHKITKRGQNVTFRCDPISEHNRLYWYRQTLGQGPEFLTYFQNEAQLEKSRLLSDRFSAERPKGSFSTLEIQRTEQGDSAMYLCASSFGTGVYTEAFFGQGTRLTVV.